The rows below give T cell receptor beta chains drawn from one sample of a study of blood T cell repertoires in COVID-19. The method was immunoSEQ multiplex PCR; TCRdb's version includes in-frame clones alone and lacks a portion of them. The table has 55,000 to 70,000 clones, 80% to 90% seen once. The source material was peripheral blood. The receptor set was obtained from a man older than 75 with acute or convalescent COVID-19. Each CDR3 is given with its conserved first and last residue. The D gene is left open where the match is weak. The size entry is marked missing in some rows and otherwise reads once, few, many or a size class.

d_call	clone_size	j_call	v_call	cdr3_aa	cdr3_nt
.	.	TRBJ2-3	TRBV15	CATSRDGEITDTQYF	TGTGCCACCAGCAGAGACGGGGAGATCACAGATACGCAGTATTTT
TRBD2	.	TRBJ2-7	TRBV5-1	CASSAGLDREQYF	TGCGCCAGCAGCGCAGGACTAGATCGGGAGCAGTACTTC
.	.	TRBJ1-2	TRBV4-2	CASSQGVPRAFNYGYTF	TGTGCCAGCAGCCAAGGAGTCCCCAGGGCTTTTAACTATGGCTACACCTTC
.	.	TRBJ1-5	TRBV4-1	CASSPRGGSAGETQPQHF	TGCGCCAGCAGCCCTCGCGGGGGTTCGGCAGGGGAGACTCAGCCCCAGCATTTT
TRBD1	.	TRBJ2-2	TRBV2	CASSGQGILTGELFF	TGTGCCAGCAGTGGACAGGGTATCCTCACCGGGGAGCTGTTTTTT
TRBD1	.	TRBJ2-7	TRBV3-1/TRBV3-2	CASSHAGQGDEQYF	TGTGCCAGCAGCCACGCGGGACAGGGAGACGAGCAGTACTTC
TRBD2	.	TRBJ2-2	TRBV4-3	CASSQGGRAGELFF	TGCGCCAGCAGCCAAGGGGGGAGGGCCGGGGAGCTGTTTTTT
.	.	TRBJ2-1	TRBV6-4	CASSDSKANEQFF	TGTGCCAGCAGTGACTCGAAAGCCAATGAGCAGTTCTTC
.	.	TRBJ1-6	TRBV6-6	CASANRENYNSPLHF	TGTGCCAGTGCAAACAGGGAGAACTATAATTCACCCCTCCACTTT
.	.	TRBJ1-1	TRBV6-2/TRBV6-3	CASSFQGQQTEAFF	TGTGCCAGCAGTTTCCAGGGGCAGCAGACTGAAGCTTTCTTT
.	.	TRBJ1-4	TRBV27	CASSAGPQRTNEKLFF	TGTGCCAGCAGTGCGGGACCGCAGAGAACTAATGAAAAACTGTTTTTT
.	.	TRBJ2-7	TRBV24-1	CATSDLNGGEQYF	TGTGCCACCAGTGATTTGAACGGGGGCGAGCAGTACTTC
.	few	TRBJ1-1	TRBV4-1	CASSLNIGGKAFF	TGCGCCAGCAGCCTCAACATCGGAGGGAAAGCTTTCTTT
.	.	TRBJ1-1	TRBV7-2	CASSLALSAPNTEAFF	TGTGCCAGCAGCTTAGCGCTAAGTGCCCCGAACACTGAAGCTTTCTTT
.	few	TRBJ2-2	TRBV6-5	CASRQGQAWTGELFF	TGTGCCAGCAGGCAGGGGCAGGCGTGGACCGGGGAGCTGTTTTTT
.	.	TRBJ1-1	TRBV30	CAWARTVNTEAFF	TGTGCCTGGGCCAGGACAGTGAACACTGAAGCTTTCTTT
.	.	TRBJ2-1	TRBV28	CASSSNTGTRFSNEQFF	TGTGCCAGCAGTTCAAACACCGGGACAAGGTTTAGCAATGAGCAGTTCTTC
.	few	TRBJ1-2	TRBV19	CASSNPGERNYGYTF	TGTGCCAGTAGCAACCCGGGGGAGAGGAACTATGGCTACACCTTC
TRBD2	.	TRBJ2-7	TRBV29-1	CSVEAPRASGSGSSYEQYF	TGCAGCGTTGAAGCCCCCCGGGCTAGCGGGAGTGGAAGCTCCTACGAGCAGTACTTC
TRBD1	.	TRBJ2-7	TRBV2	CASSDLGQAQYF	TGTGCCAGCAGTGACCTTGGACAGGCGCAGTACTTC
TRBD2	.	TRBJ2-3	TRBV29-1	CSVEDLASGVTDTQYF	TGCAGCGTTGAAGATCTGGCTAGCGGGGTAACAGATACGCAGTATTTT
.	.	TRBJ1-2	TRBV4-1	CASSRRTGIHGYTF	TGCGCCAGCAGCCGCCGAACTGGTATCCATGGCTACACCTTC
.	.	TRBJ1-2	TRBV5-1	CASSFGGGRNYGYTF	TGCGCCAGCAGCTTCGGCGGGGGCCGTAACTATGGCTACACCTTC
.	.	TRBJ2-1	TRBV9	CASSSIGIEVNEQFF	TGTGCCAGCAGCTCCATTGGTATCGAGGTGAATGAGCAGTTCTTC
.	.	TRBJ2-2	TRBV6-6	CASSLQGSASGLTGELFF	TGTGCCAGCAGTCTTCAGGGGTCGGCTAGCGGACTCACCGGGGAGCTGTTTTTT
TRBD1	.	TRBJ1-2	TRBV4-1	CASSPGQGTASGYTF	TGCGCCAGCAGCCCTGGACAGGGGACGGCTAGTGGCTACACCTTC
TRBD1	.	TRBJ2-5	TRBV6-2/TRBV6-3	CASSNYRGPQETQYF	TGTGCCAGCAGTAATTACAGGGGTCCTCAAGAGACCCAGTACTTC
.	.	TRBJ1-4	TRBV9	CASSVGGEGNEKLFF	TGTGCCAGCAGCGTAGGGGGGGAAGGGAATGAAAAACTGTTTTTT
TRBD1	.	TRBJ1-1	TRBV28	CASSERTGGEAEAFF	TGTGCCAGCAGTGAAAGGACAGGGGGGGAGGCTGAAGCTTTCTTT
.	.	TRBJ1-5	TRBV18	CASSHGGSEPQHF	TGTGCCAGCTCCCACGGGGGGTCGGAGCCCCAGCATTTT
TRBD2	once	TRBJ2-5	TRBV19	CASSKRLAGDGTQYF	TGTGCCAGTAGTAAAAGACTAGCGGGGGACGGGACCCAGTACTTC
.	.	TRBJ1-5	TRBV3-1/TRBV3-2	CASSQDGNQPQHF	TGTGCCAGCAGCCAAGACGGGAATCAGCCCCAGCATTTT
TRBD1	few	TRBJ2-3	TRBV19	CASSTSGTGNTDTQYF	TGTGCCAGTAGTACGTCCGGGACAGGGAACACAGATACGCAGTATTTT
.	.	TRBJ1-5	TRBV6-5	CASSYRQGNQPQHF	TGTGCCAGCAGTTACAGACAGGGCAATCAGCCCCAGCATTTT
TRBD1	.	TRBJ2-7	TRBV5-1	CASSGTGTGTYEQYF	TGCGCCAGCAGCGGGACAGGTACAGGGACCTACGAGCAGTACTTC
TRBD1	.	TRBJ2-3	TRBV6-2/TRBV6-3	CASRLVPGTGEDTQYF	TGTGCCAGCCGCCTCGTTCCCGGGACAGGGGAAGATACGCAGTATTTT
.	once	TRBJ1-1	TRBV19	CASSPRGADTEAFF	TGTGCCAGTAGCCCCCGGGGGGCCGACACTGAAGCTTTCTTT
.	.	TRBJ1-2	TRBV6-5	CASSLDRDYGYTF	TGTGCCAGCAGCCTGGACAGAGACTATGGCTACACCTTC
TRBD2	.	TRBJ2-1	TRBV9	CASSVGGSFGEQFF	TGTGCCAGCAGCGTCGGCGGGAGTTTTGGTGAGCAGTTCTTC
.	.	TRBJ2-5	TRBV4-1	CASSPRTFPGETQYF	TGCGCCAGCAGCCCGCGGACTTTCCCGGGAGAGACCCAGTACTTC
TRBD1	.	TRBJ2-7	TRBV4-2	CASRPTGTAPSYEQYF	TGTGCCAGCAGACCCACCGGGACAGCACCCTCCTACGAGCAGTACTTC
TRBD2	.	TRBJ2-1	TRBV11-3	CASSLDRLAASYNEQFF	TGTGCCAGCAGCTTAGACCGACTAGCGGCCTCTTACAATGAGCAGTTCTTC
TRBD1	.	TRBJ2-3	TRBV7-3	CASSSGGDTQYF	TGTGCCAGCAGCTCAGGGGGAGATACGCAGTATTTT
.	once	TRBJ1-6	TRBV6-5	CASTRSEGSPLHF	TGTGCCAGCACGAGAAGCGAGGGTTCACCCCTCCACTTT
.	.	TRBJ2-3	TRBV10-1	CASSEMRGCSTDTQYF	TGCGCCAGCAGTGAGATGCGGGGTTGTAGCACAGATACGCAGTATTTT